This T cell receptor beta chain was found in a study of siplizumab effects on memory and regulatory T cells. This clone was seen just once. This CDR3 region has 16 residues. J lost 11 bases, V lost 8 bases, and 18 bases had no gene match. The germline V gene has CDR1 SGHNT and CDR2 YYREEE (reference sequence). Assay: immunoSEQ multiplex PCR; the TCRdb copy retains only in-frame clones and omits some. The data hold around 100,000 clones, with less than 95% observed a single time. The receptor was isolated from a human donor in good health. The V and J genes are TRBV5-4 and TRBJ1-4; TRBD1 matches 10 bases. The sequencing sample was made of Tregs sorted from blood. CDR3: CARTVNQEDRGGKLFF. The CDR3 nucleotides read TGTGCCAGGACCGTAAATCAAGAGGACAGGGGGGGGAAACTGTTTTTT. The full variable domain, in which reference TRBV5-4 and TRBJ1-4 provide the parts outside the CDR3, is ETGVTQSPTHLIKTRGQQVTLRCSSQSGHNTVSWYQQALGQGPQFIFQYYREEENGRGNFPPRFSGLQFPNYSSELNVNALELDDSALYLCARTVNQEDRGGKLFFGSGTQLSVL.